These T cell receptor beta chains were read from a single sample in a study of tumor T cells in aggressive B-cell lymphoma. Sequenced by immunoSEQ multiplex PCR; TCRdb stores in-frame clones only, minus some. The sample comprises about 5,100 clones, 94% of which are singletons, and 3.8% rests with the top ten. The specimen sequenced was tumor tissue. The receptors here all came from an adult with diffuse large B cell lymphoma. Each CDR3 is given without its conserved first and last residue. Each record gives: D gene, V gene, CDR3 protein. The D gene is left open where the match is weak.

D gene: .; V gene: TRBV7-9; CDR3 protein: ASSSTSWGTLTETQY
D gene: TRBD1; V gene: TRBV6-5; CDR3 protein: ASSYGQGAKAF
D gene: TRBD2; V gene: TRBV11-2; CDR3 protein: ASSRPWREGDEQY
D gene: TRBD1; V gene: TRBV30; CDR3 protein: AWTTGGWETQY
D gene: .; V gene: TRBV6-6; CDR3 protein: ASSYGPNTGELF
D gene: .; V gene: TRBV4-1; CDR3 protein: ASSQEPGATNYGYT
D gene: .; V gene: TRBV13; CDR3 protein: ASSSSGRSGNTIY
D gene: .; V gene: TRBV9; CDR3 protein: ASSLGGTSSGNTIY
D gene: TRBD1; V gene: TRBV10-3; CDR3 protein: AISNTGAGNQPQH
D gene: TRBD2; V gene: TRBV11-2; CDR3 protein: ASSLTSEFETQY
D gene: .; V gene: TRBV25-1; CDR3 protein: ATDGGTETQY
D gene: TRBD1; V gene: TRBV27; CDR3 protein: ASSPGQGRGFDTQY
D gene: .; V gene: TRBV7-9; CDR3 protein: ASSETGKDEQF
D gene: .; V gene: TRBV4-3; CDR3 protein: ASSQEPLAGGYEQY
D gene: TRBD1; V gene: TRBV5-1; CDR3 protein: ASKITGTGVGEQY
D gene: TRBD1; V gene: TRBV5-1; CDR3 protein: ASSPTGVDEKLF
D gene: .; V gene: TRBV29-1; CDR3 protein: SASLTGDEAF
D gene: .; V gene: TRBV19; CDR3 protein: ASSNFFRVATNEKLF
D gene: TRBD1; V gene: TRBV11-3; CDR3 protein: ASSSGQRPPYEQY
D gene: .; V gene: TRBV18; CDR3 protein: ASSPGGDETQY
D gene: .; V gene: TRBV18; CDR3 protein: ASRAGEDEQY
D gene: .; V gene: TRBV7-2; CDR3 protein: ASSRVAGTPTNEQF
D gene: TRBD1; V gene: TRBV6-5; CDR3 protein: ASRIRTGRETQY
D gene: .; V gene: TRBV5-1; CDR3 protein: ASSSVLVDNEQF
D gene: TRBD2; V gene: TRBV29-1; CDR3 protein: SVATSGGAGEQY
D gene: TRBD2; V gene: TRBV2; CDR3 protein: ASSEWGLAAGHEQF
D gene: .; V gene: TRBV19; CDR3 protein: ASSIQGQGGYT
D gene: TRBD1; V gene: TRBV7-8; CDR3 protein: ASSFDRGEYKQY
D gene: TRBD2; V gene: TRBV4-3; CDR3 protein: ASSILLAVNEQF
D gene: TRBD2; V gene: TRBV6-1; CDR3 protein: ASRPGGGTDTQY
D gene: .; V gene: TRBV2; CDR3 protein: ASTRQRNTEAF
D gene: .; V gene: TRBV28; CDR3 protein: ATIVGRGNTEAF
D gene: .; V gene: TRBV10-3; CDR3 protein: AISEGQGYNEQF
D gene: .; V gene: TRBV5-1; CDR3 protein: ASSLARIPYEQY
D gene: .; V gene: TRBV5-6; CDR3 protein: ASSFLRTDTQY
D gene: .; V gene: TRBV30; CDR3 protein: AWQGFTEAF
D gene: .; V gene: TRBV9; CDR3 protein: ASSVDTGEGNEQF
D gene: TRBD1; V gene: TRBV12-5; CDR3 protein: ASASRTGGWETQY
D gene: TRBD2; V gene: TRBV19; CDR3 protein: ASAGVAGGFGTQY
D gene: .; V gene: TRBV2; CDR3 protein: AGKGGGGRAFHGYT
D gene: TRBD2; V gene: TRBV27; CDR3 protein: ASSLVAGAETQY